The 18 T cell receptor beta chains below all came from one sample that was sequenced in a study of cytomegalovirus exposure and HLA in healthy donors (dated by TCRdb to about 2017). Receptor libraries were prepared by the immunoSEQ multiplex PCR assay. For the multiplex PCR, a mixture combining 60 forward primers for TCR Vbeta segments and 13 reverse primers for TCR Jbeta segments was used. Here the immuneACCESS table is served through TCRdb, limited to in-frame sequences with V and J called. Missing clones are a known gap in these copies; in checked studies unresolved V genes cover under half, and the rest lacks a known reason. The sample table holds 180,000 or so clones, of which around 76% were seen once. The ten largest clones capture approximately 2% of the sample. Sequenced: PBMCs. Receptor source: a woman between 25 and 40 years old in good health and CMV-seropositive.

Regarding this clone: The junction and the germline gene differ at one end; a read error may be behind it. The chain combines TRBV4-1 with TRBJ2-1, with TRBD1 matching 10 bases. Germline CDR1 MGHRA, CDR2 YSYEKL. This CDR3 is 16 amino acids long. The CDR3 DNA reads TGCGCCAGCAGCCTTCAAGGGACAGGGGCATACAGTGAGCAGTTCTTC. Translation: CASSLQGTGAYSEQFF.

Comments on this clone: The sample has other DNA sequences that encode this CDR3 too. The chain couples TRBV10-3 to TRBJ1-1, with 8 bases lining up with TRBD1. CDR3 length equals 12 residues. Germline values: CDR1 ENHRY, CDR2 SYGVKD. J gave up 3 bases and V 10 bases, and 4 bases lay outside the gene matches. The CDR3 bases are TGTGCCAGCCAGACAGGGGACACTGAAGCTTTCTTT. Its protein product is CASQTGDTEAFF.

CDR3 nucleotide sequence: TGTGCCAGCAGCTTGGGGCCAGGGAAGCACGGCTACACCTTC. Translation gives CASSLGPGKHGYTF. V is TRBV5-6 and J is TRBJ1-2, with D possibly TRBD1 on 5 matching bases. The V end was cut by 0 bases, the J end by 8 bases, with 14 bases between. Germline V gives CDR1 SGHDT, CDR2 YYEEEE. This CDR3 has 14 amino acids.

Written as DNA, the CDR3 is TGTGCCAGCAGAGAGGCCGGGGGAGGATGGGGCTACACCTTC. Translated: CASREAGGGWGYTF. This chain links TRBV7-2 with TRBJ1-2; D possibly corresponds to TRBD1 (5 bases). Germline lookup yields CDR1 SGHTA and CDR2 FQGNSA. The CDR3 has 14 residues. V lost 6 bases to trimming and J lost 8 bases, with 19 bases between them.

This CDR3 reads CSVATGSLGRELFF. In DNA, the CDR3 is TGCAGCGTGGCGACAGGGTCCCTTGGGCGGGAACTGTTTTTT. The chain has TRBV29-1 and TRBJ1-4; 7 bases fit TRBD1. Germline V gene data show CDR1 as SQVTM and CDR2 as ANQGSEA. CDR3 length equals 14 residues. The V segment lost 6 bases and the J segment 12 bases; nucleotides outside the gene matches: 16.

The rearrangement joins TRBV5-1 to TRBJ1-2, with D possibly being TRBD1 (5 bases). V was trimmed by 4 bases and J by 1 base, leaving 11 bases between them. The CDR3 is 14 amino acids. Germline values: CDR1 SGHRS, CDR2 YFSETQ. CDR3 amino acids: CASSTGHSNYGYTF. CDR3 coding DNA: TGCGCCAGCAGCACCGGACATAGTAACTATGGCTACACCTTC. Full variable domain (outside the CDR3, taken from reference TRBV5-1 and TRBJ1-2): KAGVTQTPRYLIKTRGQQVTLSCSPISGHRSVSWYQQTPGQGLQFLFEYFSETQRNKGNFPGRFSGRQFSNSRSEMNVSTLELGDSALYLCASSTGHSNYGYTFGSGTRLTVV.

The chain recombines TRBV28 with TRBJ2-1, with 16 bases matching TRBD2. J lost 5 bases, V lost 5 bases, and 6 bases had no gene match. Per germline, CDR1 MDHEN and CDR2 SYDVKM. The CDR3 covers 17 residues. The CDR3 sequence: CASSRGLAGGLNNEQFF. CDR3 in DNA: TGTGCCAGCAGTCGGGGACTAGCGGGGGGGCTTAACAATGAGCAGTTCTTC. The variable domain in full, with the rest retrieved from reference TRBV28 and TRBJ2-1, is DVKVTQSSRYLVKRTGEKVFLECVQDMDHENMFWYRQDPGLGLRLIYFSYDVKMKEKGDIPEGYSVSREKKERFSLILESASTNQTSMYLCASSRGLAGGLNNEQFFGPGTRLTVL.

The CDR3 bases are TGTGCCAGCAGTTTCGGCGGGACCGGGGAGCTGTTTTTT. It specifies CASSFGGTGELFF. V gene TRBV27 combines with J gene TRBJ2-2; D is possibly TRBD2 (5 bases). V lost 3 bases and J lost 5, with 7 bases in between. CDR1 is MNHEY and CDR2 is SMNVEV in the germline V gene (reference sequence). This CDR3 spans 13 amino acids.

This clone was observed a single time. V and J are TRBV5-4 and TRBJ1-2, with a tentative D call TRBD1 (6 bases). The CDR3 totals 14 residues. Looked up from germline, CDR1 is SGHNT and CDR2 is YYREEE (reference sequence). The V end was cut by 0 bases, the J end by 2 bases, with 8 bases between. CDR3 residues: CASSLVTGNYGYTF. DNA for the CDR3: TGTGCCAGCAGCTTGGTGACAGGAAACTATGGCTACACCTTC.

The CDR3 bases are TGCGCCAGCAGCCGCTTAGCGGGTGACCGCTACGAGCAGTACTTC. Translation: CASSRLAGDRYEQYF. The rearrangement links TRBV4-1 to TRBJ2-7; 7 bases are a match to TRBD2. This CDR3 region has 15 residues. J gave up 3 bases and V 4 bases, and 9 bases lay outside the gene matches. Germline loops: CDR1 MGHRA, CDR2 YSYEKL.

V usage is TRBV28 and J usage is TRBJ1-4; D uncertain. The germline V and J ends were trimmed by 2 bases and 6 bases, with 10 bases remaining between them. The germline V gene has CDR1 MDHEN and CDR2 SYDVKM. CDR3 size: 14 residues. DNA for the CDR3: TGTGCCAGCAGTTTACCCAAAGCTGATGAAAAACTGTTTTTT. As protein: CASSLPKADEKLFF.

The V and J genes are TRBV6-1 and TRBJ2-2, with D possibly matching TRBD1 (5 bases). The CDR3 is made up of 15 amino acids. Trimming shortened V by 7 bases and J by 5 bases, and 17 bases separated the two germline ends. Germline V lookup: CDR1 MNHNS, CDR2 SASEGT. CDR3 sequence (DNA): TGTGCCAGCAATGGAAGGGGTGGGTGGACCGGGGAGCTGTTTTTT. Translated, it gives CASNGRGGWTGELFF.

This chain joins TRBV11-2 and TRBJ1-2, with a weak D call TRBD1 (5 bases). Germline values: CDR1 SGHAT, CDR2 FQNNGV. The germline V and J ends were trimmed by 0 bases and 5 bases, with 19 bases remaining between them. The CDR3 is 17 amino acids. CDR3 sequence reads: CASSLEAGPPSRYGYTF. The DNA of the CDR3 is TGTGCCAGCAGCTTAGAGGCAGGGCCCCCATCGAGGTATGGCTACACCTTC.

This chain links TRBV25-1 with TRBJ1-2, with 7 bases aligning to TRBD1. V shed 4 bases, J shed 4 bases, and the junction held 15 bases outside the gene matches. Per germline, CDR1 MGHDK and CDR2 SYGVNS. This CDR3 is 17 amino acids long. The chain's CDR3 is CASSGFRDSVLPYGYTF. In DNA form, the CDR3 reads TGTGCCAGCAGTGGATTCCGGGACAGTGTTCTACCCTATGGCTACACCTTC.

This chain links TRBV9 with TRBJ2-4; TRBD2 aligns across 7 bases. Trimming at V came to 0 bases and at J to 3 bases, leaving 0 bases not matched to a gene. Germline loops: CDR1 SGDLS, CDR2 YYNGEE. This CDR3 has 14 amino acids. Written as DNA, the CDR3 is TGTGCCAGCAGCGTAGGGGGGGGCAAAAACATTCAGTACTTC. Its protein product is CASSVGGGKNIQYF.

This chain's CDR3 is CASSQDKGTYEQYF. The CDR3 DNA reads TGTGCCAGCAGCCAAGATAAGGGGACCTACGAGCAGTACTTC. The chain couples TRBV4-2 to TRBJ2-7; a possible D gene is TRBD1 (5 bases). The germline CDR1 and CDR2 sequences are LGHNA and YNFKEQ. CDR3 size: 14 residues. Trimming removed 0 bases from V and 2 bases from J, with 8 bases in between.

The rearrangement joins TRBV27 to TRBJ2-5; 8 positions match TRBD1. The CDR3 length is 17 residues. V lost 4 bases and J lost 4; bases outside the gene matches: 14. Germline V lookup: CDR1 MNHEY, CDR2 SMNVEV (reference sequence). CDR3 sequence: CASSWGRGQLRGETQYF. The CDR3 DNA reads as TGTGCCAGCAGTTGGGGCAGGGGGCAGCTTAGGGGAGAGACCCAGTACTTC.

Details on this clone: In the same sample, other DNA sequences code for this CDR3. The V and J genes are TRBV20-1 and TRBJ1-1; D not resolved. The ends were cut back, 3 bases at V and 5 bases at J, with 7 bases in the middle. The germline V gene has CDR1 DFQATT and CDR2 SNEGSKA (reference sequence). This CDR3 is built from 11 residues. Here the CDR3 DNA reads TGCAGTGCTAGTAGAGGAACTGAAGCTTTCTTT. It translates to CSASRGTEAFF.